The table lists the clone carrying this TCR beta chain with a count of one. CD8+CD57+ cell expansion, shown by flow cytometry, had occurred in the patients selected for sequencing. Every patient was diagnosed with severe acquired aplastic anemia. Both TCR beta VDJ combination and CDR3 sequence profiling were carried out. Genomic DNA was the template for this profiling. TCRdb re-called the reads with MiXCR, one entry per CDR3 protein. The sample consists of 250,000 to 300,000 distinct CDR3 sequences, 45% to 65% of them appearing once. This specimen belongs to a study of CD8+CD57+ T cells in acquired aplastic anemia. Germline CDR1 SNHLY, CDR2 FYNNEI. The CDR3 contains 14 residues. V lost 7 bases, J lost 2 bases, and 12 bases lay in between.

Sequencing was done on a sample of sorted CD4+, CD8+, or CD8+CD57+ T cells (not recorded which) from PBMCs. The origin of this receptor is a human donor with aplastic anemia. The V call is TRBV2, the J call TRBJ1-5; no clear D. CDR3 amino acids: CASTGGEGNQPQHF. CDR3 bases: TGTGCCAGCACAGGAGGCGAGGGCAATCAGCCCCAGCATTTT.